This T cell receptor (beta chain) came from a study of molecular identifiers for immune sequencing clone quantification. One entry per CDR3 protein, called by TCRdb with MiXCR from the PCR reads. The table includes roughly 630,000 distinct CDR3 sequences, about 25% detected once. This clonotype was detected ten times or more. The antigen remains undetermined. Every naive CD8 library was made from between about 17,000 and 1,100,000 sorted cells with 10%, 30% or 50% RNA. Sorting recovered naive CD8 T cells on a CD8+CD4-CCR7+CD45RA+ profile. Study-level points and caveats: Sizes of clones that are highly expanded could be underestimated (if identical TCR molecules share a barcode).

The CDR3 covers 13 residues. The V gene's germline CDR1 is MNHNS and CDR2 SASEGT. V was clipped by 4 bases and J by 6 bases; unmatched bases: 5. The chain employs TRBV6-1 and TRBJ2-7; TRBD1 agrees at 8 bases. This TCR was recovered from a human donor in good health. Some libraries in this study had Jurkat cell RNA spiked in. The sequenced sample consisted of naive CD8+ T cells from blood, with Jurkat cell RNA spiked in. Subset given: FACS-sorted CD8+CD4-CCR7+CD45RA+ naive T cells. The CDR3 DNA follows: TGTGCCAGCAGTGCGGCAGGGGGCCGCGAGCAGTACTTC. The encoded protein is CASSAAGGREQYF.